This T cell receptor (beta chain) was sequenced for a study of blood T cell repertoires in COVID-19. About the study: There were acute and convalescent COVID-19 samples, and they came from the United States, Italy and Spain. T cells, B-cell-depleted T cells, or PBMCs provided the cDNA or gDNA that served as material.

Sequenced by immunoSEQ multiplex PCR; TCRdb stores in-frame clones only, minus some. The table includes 250,000 or so clones, 85% to 90% detected once. Unmatched junction bases numbered 5, after V lost 6 bases and J lost 6 bases. Germline V gives CDR1 SGHVS, CDR2 FQNEAQ. CDR3 length: 15 amino acids. This TCR was recovered from a woman aged 60 to 75 with COVID-19, enrolled during active disease. V gene TRBV7-8 combines with J gene TRBJ2-1; 13 bases are a match to TRBD2. Material: peripheral blood. The CDR3 loop reads CASRLAGGRGNEQFF. CDR3 coding DNA: TGTGCCAGCAGACTAGCGGGGGGGCGAGGCAATGAGCAGTTCTTC.